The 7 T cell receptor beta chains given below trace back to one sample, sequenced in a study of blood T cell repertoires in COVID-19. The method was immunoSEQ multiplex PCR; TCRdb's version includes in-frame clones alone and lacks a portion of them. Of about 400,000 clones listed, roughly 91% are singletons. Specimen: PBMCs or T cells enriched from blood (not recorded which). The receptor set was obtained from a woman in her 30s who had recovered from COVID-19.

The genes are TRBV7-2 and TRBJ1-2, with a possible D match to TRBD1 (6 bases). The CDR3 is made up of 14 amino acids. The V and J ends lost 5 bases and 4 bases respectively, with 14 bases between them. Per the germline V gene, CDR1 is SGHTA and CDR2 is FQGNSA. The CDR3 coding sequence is TGTGCCAGCAGCCATGCGGACAGACGCTATGGCTACACCTTC. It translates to CASSHADRRYGYTF.

The CDR3 DNA reads as TGCAGCGTTGAAGATCATCGGGGGGCGGGAGGCTACACCTTC. This sequence encodes CSVEDHRGAGGYTF. The chain links TRBV29-1 to TRBJ1-2; D perhaps matches TRBD1 (6 bases). The V and J ends lost 0 bases and 8 bases respectively, with 16 bases between them. The CDR3 is 14 amino acids. The germline gives CDR1 SQVTM, CDR2 ANQGSEA.

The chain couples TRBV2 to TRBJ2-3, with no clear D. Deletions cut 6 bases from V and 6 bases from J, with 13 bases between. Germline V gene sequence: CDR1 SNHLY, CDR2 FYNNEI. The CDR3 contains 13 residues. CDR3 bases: TGTGCCAGCAGAGACCCGGGTACCGATACGCAGTATTTT. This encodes CASRDPGTDTQYF. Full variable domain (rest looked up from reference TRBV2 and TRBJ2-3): EPEVTQTPSHQVTQMGQEVILRCVPISNHLYFYWYRQILGQKVEFLVSFYNNEISEKSEIFDDQFSVERPDGSNFTLKIRSTKLEDSAMYFCASRDPGTDTQYFGPGTRLTVL.

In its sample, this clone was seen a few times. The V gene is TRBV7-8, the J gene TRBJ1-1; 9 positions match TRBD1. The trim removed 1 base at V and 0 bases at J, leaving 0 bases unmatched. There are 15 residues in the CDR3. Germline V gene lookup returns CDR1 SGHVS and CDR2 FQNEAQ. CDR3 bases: TGTGCCAGCAGCTTAGGACAGGGGGTGAACACTGAAGCTTTCTTT. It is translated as CASSLGQGVNTEAFF.

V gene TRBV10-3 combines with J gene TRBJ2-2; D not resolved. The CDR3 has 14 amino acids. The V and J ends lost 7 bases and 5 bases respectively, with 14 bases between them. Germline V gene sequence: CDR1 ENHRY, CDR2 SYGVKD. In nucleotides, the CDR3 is TGTGCCATCACCCAAGATTTGGAGACCGGGGAGCTGTTTTTT. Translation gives CAITQDLETGELFF.

The CDR3 loop is CAWSESANYGYTF. The CDR3 nucleotides are TGTGCCTGGAGTGAATCAGCTAACTATGGCTACACCTTC. The J gene is TRBJ1-2, the V gene TRBV30; D is ambiguous. The germline V and J ends were trimmed by 1 base and 0 bases, with 6 bases remaining between them. The V gene's germline CDR1 is GTSNPN and CDR2 SVGIG (reference sequence). This CDR3 has 13 amino acids.

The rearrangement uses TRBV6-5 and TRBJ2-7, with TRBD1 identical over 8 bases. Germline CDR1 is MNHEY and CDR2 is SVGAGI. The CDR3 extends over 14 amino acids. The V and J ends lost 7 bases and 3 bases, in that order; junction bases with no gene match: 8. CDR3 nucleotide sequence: TGTGCCAGCACTCCCGGGACAGGACTCTACGAGCAGTACTTC. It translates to CASTPGTGLYEQYF.